This TCR beta chain was sequenced in a study of OX40 agonist ivuxolimab in advanced cancers. Study information: An agonistic human IgG2 monoclonal antibody against OX40 (CD134) was given. Antecedent anti-PD-1, anti-PD-L1 or anti-CTLA-4 therapy was permissible, with over 35% having received some. Study-wide results and limits: Expansion of clones was among the lowest in partial responders at 0.1-3.0 mg/kg.

This CDR3 comprises 16 residues. The germline V gene has CDR1 SGHAT and CDR2 FQNNGV. The V and J ends lost 5 bases and 0 bases respectively, with 14 bases between them. Comments on this clone: Its cognate antigen is unknown.

Some clones are missing from TCRdb's copy, which holds only in-frame ones; the method was immunoSEQ multiplex PCR. Of about 77,000 clones listed, 83% are singletons. V gene TRBV11-2 combines with J gene TRBJ2-1, with D possibly TRBD2 on 6 matching bases. The TCR sequence derives from an adult with an advanced solid tumor such as melanoma, head and neck, liver or kidney cancer. Sequences were derived from CD4+ or CD8+ T cells sorted from blood, sampled in a trial of the OX40 agonist ivuxolimab. CDR3 DNA sequence: TGTGCCAGCAGCCCCCTGCACGGGAGCTCCTACAATGAGCAGTTCTTC. Its translation: CASSPLHGSSYNEQFF.